This T cell receptor (beta chain) was recovered during a study of metastatic and nonmetastatic thyroid tumors. Thyroid surgery was performed in patients who had received no treatment beforehand. This clone was recorded at least ten times. Its antigen is currently unknown. The CDR3 consists of 15 residues. Trimming removed 3 bases at V and 5 bases at J, with 14 bases between. Per germline, CDR1 LNHDA and CDR2 SQIVND (reference sequence). Original analysis: Building a distant-metastasis classifier for papillary thyroid cancer drew on CDR3 differences across clinicopathological groups. TCRdb re-clonotyped the PCR reads via MiXCR. TCRdb's processing, not the study's, gives the V and J calls here. This sample carries some 17,000 clones, roughly 23% of them seen once, and the ten largest clones take roughly 9.8%. Study findings and constraints: Benign nodules were reported to have significantly lower TCR beta diversity than malignant thyroid tumors, in blood and tumor.

The chain carries TRBV19 and TRBJ2-1, with a weak D call TRBD2 (5 bases). The specimen sequenced was blood. This TCR was sampled from a male donor with papillary thyroid cancer or a benign thyroid nodule (not recorded which). Some clones in this sample may be carry-over from other donors' samples. This CDR3 is CASSMLGRGNNEQFF. The CDR3 DNA is TGTGCCAGTAGTATGCTCGGCCGAGGGAACAATGAGCAGTTCTTC. The full variable domain, its missing parts supplied by reference TRBV19 and TRBJ2-1, is DGGITQSPKYLFRKEGQNVTLSCEQNLNHDAMYWYRQDPGQGLRLIYYSQIVNDFQKGDIAEGYSVSREKKESFPLTVTSAQKNPTAFYLCASSMLGRGNNEQFFGPGTRLTVL.